The 26 T cell receptor beta chains below come from one sample, sequenced in a study of control samples from healthy donors and cancer patients. Sequencing was performed with immunoSEQ multiplex PCR; in TCRdb, only in-frame clones are kept and a portion is missing. This sample has roughly 370,000 clones, with about 93% found just once. Sequences were obtained from PBMCs. The receptors come from a man in his forties or fifties with head and neck cancer.

The V and J genes are TRBV4-1 and TRBJ2-1; 10 bases line up with TRBD2. Germline CDR1 and CDR2: MGHRA and YSYEKL. V lost 1 base to trimming and J lost 9 bases; unmatched junction nucleotides: 3. The CDR3 covers 14 residues. The CDR3 is CASSQGGLASEQFF. The CDR3 coding sequence is TGCGCCAGCAGCCAAGGGGGACTAGCGAGTGAGCAGTTCTTC.

This clone was observed a single time. The chain is built from TRBV5-6 and TRBJ1-5, with D perhaps TRBD1 (6 bases). Between the trimmed V and J ends, which lost 2 bases and 7 bases, there was a span of 10 bases. The germline gives CDR1 SGHDT, CDR2 YYEEEE. The length of the CDR3 is 13 residues. The CDR3 coding sequence is TGTGCCAGCAGCTTTGGACAGACGCAGCCCCAGCATTTT. Residues: CASSFGQTQPQHF.

The rearrangement links TRBV29-1 to TRBJ1-2; 7 bases agree with TRBD1. Germline CDR1 and CDR2: SQVTM and ANQGSEA. CDR3 length: 13 residues. The junction had 9 bases not matched to a gene; V was cut back by 5 bases and J by 6 bases. In nucleotides, the CDR3 is TGCAGCGTTCAGTCCAGGGACAGCCATGGCTACACCTTC. As protein: CSVQSRDSHGYTF.

This sequence joins TRBV11-2 and TRBJ2-1, with D tentatively TRBD1 (5 bases). This CDR3 is 13 amino acids long. Germline V gene data show CDR1 as SGHAT and CDR2 as FQNNGV. V was trimmed by 6 bases and J by 6 bases, leaving 12 bases between them. The CDR3 region has the DNA TGTGCCAGCAGTGTTTCCAGGGCCAATGAGCAGTTCTTC. It specifies CASSVSRANEQFF.

This rearrangement joins TRBV9 to TRBJ1-4; D gene uncertain. V was trimmed by 0 bases and J by 7 bases, leaving 16 bases between them. The CDR3 length is 16 residues. Germline values: CDR1 SGDLS, CDR2 YYNGEE. CDR3 loop: CASSVGPWTGGEKLFF. The DNA of the CDR3 is TGTGCCAGCAGCGTAGGCCCCTGGACGGGCGGTGAAAAACTGTTTTTT.

This clone showed up just once. V usage is TRBV3-1 (or the pseudogene TRBV3-2) and J usage is TRBJ2-3; D may be TRBD2 (6 bases). Deletions cut 3 bases from V and 2 bases from J, with 12 bases between. Germline V gene sequence: CDR1 LGHDT, CDR2 YNNKEL (reference sequence). The CDR3 has 15 amino acids. CDR3 bases: TGTGCCAGCAGCCACCTTAGCGGCTACACAGATACGCAGTATTTT. Its protein product is CASSHLSGYTDTQYF.

As for this clone: The same CDR3 is also encoded by other DNA sequences in this sample. The CDR3 loop reads CASSLGQAGEKLFF. As DNA, the CDR3 is TGTGCCAGCAGCTTGGGCCAGGCTGGGGAAAAACTGTTTTTT. This chain links TRBV5-4 with TRBJ1-4; D is uncertain. CDR3 length: 14 residues. The germline CDR1 and CDR2 sequences are SGHNT and YYREEE (reference sequence). Trimming cost V 0 bases and J 8 bases, with 11 bases left between them. Filled out from reference TRBV5-4 and TRBJ1-4, the complete variable domain reads ETGVTQSPTHLIKTRGQQVTLRCSSQSGHNTVSWYQQALGQGPQFIFQYYREEENGRGNFPPRFSGLQFPNYSSELNVNALELDDSALYLCASSLGQAGEKLFFGSGTQLSVL.

Points on this clone: The junction does not match germline at one end; this may be a read error. The V and J genes are TRBV7-7 and TRBJ1-1; D unclear. The CDR3 consists of 15 residues. Germline CDR1 and CDR2: SSHAT and FNYEAQ (reference sequence). CDR3 coding DNA: TGTGCTAGCAGCCCATGGACGGCCCAGAACACTGAAGCTTTCTTT. This codes for CASSPWTAQNTEAFF.

The V call is TRBV27, the J call TRBJ2-7, with TRBD2 matching 9 bases. CDR1 and CDR2 (germline): MNHEY, SMNVEV (reference sequence). After removal of 11 bases from V and 3 bases from J, the junction contained 11 bases not matched to a gene. The CDR3 has 14 amino acids. CDR3 sequence reads: CAVRSGGLFYEQYF. Written as DNA, the CDR3 is TGTGCCGTCAGGAGCGGGGGGTTGTTCTACGAGCAGTACTTC.

The gene calls are TRBV7-3 and TRBJ2-1; D gene uncertain. Germline CDR1 reads SGHTA; CDR2 reads FQGTGA. The CDR3 has 13 residues. V was shortened by 2 bases and J by 6 bases, with 8 bases between the two germline ends. The CDR3 DNA reads as TGTGCCAGCAGCTTAGGCGGAGCCAATGAGCAGTTCTTC. It codes for CASSLGGANEQFF.

This clone was detected only once. This sequence joins TRBV5-1 and TRBJ1-1; D not certain. Germline CDR1 reads SGHRS; CDR2 reads YFSETQ. CDR3 length: 12 amino acids. Trimming cost V 3 bases and J 11 bases, with 14 bases left between them. Here the CDR3 reads CASSSPNMHAFF. The CDR3 nucleotides are TGCGCCAGCAGCTCGCCGAACATGCACGCTTTCTTT.

This clone has a single count. The chain has TRBV4-1 and TRBJ1-1, with TRBD1 matching over 8 bases. The CDR3 loop spans 17 amino acids. The trim removed 1 base at V and 0 bases at J, leaving 7 bases unmatched. The germline CDR1 and CDR2 sequences are MGHRA and YSYEKL. CDR3 in DNA: TGCGCCAGCAGCCAAGGAAACAGGGGGTTTGTGAACACTGAAGCTTTCTTT. It yields the protein CASSQGNRGFVNTEAFF.

The CDR3 region is CASSQLSLAGASLNEQFF. For the CDR3, the DNA is TGTGCCAGCTCCCAACTCTCACTAGCGGGAGCGTCCCTCAATGAGCAGTTCTTC. The chain has TRBV18 and TRBJ2-1, with TRBD2 identical over 11 bases. Germline V gene lookup returns CDR1 KGHSH and CDR2 LQKENI. This CDR3 region has 18 residues. The V and J ends lost 6 bases and 6 bases, in that order; junction bases with no gene match: 16. Variable domain in full (rest from reference TRBV18 and TRBJ2-1): NAGVMQNPRHLVRRRGQEARLRCSPMKGHSHVYWYRQLPEEGLKFMVYLQKENIIDESGMPKERFSAEFPKEGPSILRIQQVVRGDSAAYFCASSQLSLAGASLNEQFFGPGTRLTVL.

This clone appeared a few times. This chain links TRBV7-2 with TRBJ2-7; tentative D call: TRBD2 (6 bases). The CDR3 runs to 15 residues. Germline CDR1 and CDR2: SGHTA and FQGNSA. The V end lost 4 bases, the J end lost 3 bases, and 16 bases lay between the germline ends. The CDR3 sequence: CASSSQLGGNYEQYF. Here the CDR3 DNA reads TGTGCCAGCAGCTCCCAACTCGGGGGAAACTACGAGCAGTACTTC.

The chain links TRBV5-1 to TRBJ2-3, with 7 bases fitting TRBD1. CDR1 is SGHRS and CDR2 is YFSETQ in the germline V gene. This CDR3 has 14 residues. The V gene end was trimmed by 5 bases and the J gene end by 2 bases; junction bases not matched to a gene: 5. The CDR3 bases are TGCGCCAGCAGTGAGGGGGCGAACACAGATACGCAGTATTTT. Amino acid sequence: CASSEGANTDTQYF. Variable domain in full (rest from reference TRBV5-1 and TRBJ2-3): KAGVTQTPRYLIKTRGQQVTLSCSPISGHRSVSWYQQTPGQGLQFLFEYFSETQRNKGNFPGRFSGRQFSNSRSEMNVSTLELGDSALYLCASSEGANTDTQYFGPGTRLTVL.

This clone was found a few times. The chain has TRBV28 and TRBJ2-5; maybe TRBD1 (5 bases). CDR3 length: 18 residues. Germline V gene lookup returns CDR1 MDHEN and CDR2 SYDVKM. The V gene lost 5 bases and the J gene lost 2 bases, with 24 bases spanning the gap. The CDR3 region is CASSITGVSTAGQETQYF. The CDR3 DNA follows: TGTGCCAGCAGTATAACAGGAGTGTCAACCGCTGGGCAAGAGACCCAGTACTTC.

This clone is a singleton in its sample. The CDR3 sequence is CASSLGLLNTEAFF. The CDR3 nucleotides are TGTGCCAGCAGCTTGGGGCTCCTGAACACTGAAGCTTTCTTT. This sequence joins TRBV5-6 and TRBJ1-1; the D is unclear. V was cut by 0 bases and J by 0 bases, with 6 bases left in between. Germline-derived CDR1 and CDR2 are SGHDT and YYEEEE. This CDR3 is built from 14 residues.

The J gene is TRBJ2-1, the V gene TRBV11-2; 11 positions match TRBD2. Germline V gives CDR1 SGHAT, CDR2 FQNNGV. This CDR3 spans 18 amino acids. Losses at the gene ends were 1 base for V and 4 bases for J; bases not matched to a gene: 9. CDR3 loop: CASSLAFGTSGRYNEQFF. DNA of the CDR3: TGTGCCAGCAGCTTAGCGTTCGGGACTAGCGGCAGATACAATGAGCAGTTCTTC.

The V gene is TRBV27, the J gene TRBJ1-6, with TRBD1 as a possible D gene (5 bases). Germline lookup yields CDR1 MNHEY and CDR2 SMNVEV (reference sequence). The CDR3 sequence is 15 residues long. V shed 9 bases and J shed 5 bases, with 17 bases lying between them. In DNA form, the CDR3 reads TGTGCCAGTTGGGGGTTGAGACAGAATAATTCACCCCTCCACTTT. It codes for CASWGLRQNNSPLHF.

The gene calls are TRBV6-5 and TRBJ1-1; 7 nucleotides align to TRBD1. V lost 6 bases to trimming and J lost 2 bases; unmatched junction nucleotides: 6. CDR1 is MNHEY and CDR2 is SVGAGI in the germline V gene. This CDR3 contains 14 residues. In nucleotides, the CDR3 is TGTGCCAGCAGAAGACAGGGACACAACACTGAAGCTTTCTTT. It encodes CASRRQGHNTEAFF.

This chain uses TRBV28 with TRBJ1-1; D may be TRBD1 (5 bases). In germline, CDR1 is MDHEN, CDR2 SYDVKM. Between the trimmed V and J ends, which lost 6 bases and 4 bases, there was a span of 15 bases. The CDR3 sequence is 14 residues long. The CDR3 DNA is TGTGCCAGCAGACCCAGGGCTCAAGGCACTGAAGCTTTCTTT. It encodes CASRPRAQGTEAFF.

This clone was observed once. The J gene is TRBJ2-7, the V gene TRBV25-1, with TRBD2 matching 10 bases. CDR3 length: 14 amino acids. Per germline, CDR1 MGHDK and CDR2 SYGVNS. V shed 4 bases and J 4 bases; nucleotides not matched to a gene: 4. CDR3 bases: TGTGCCAGCAGTGGGGGACTAGCGACATACGAGCAGTACTTC. Amino acid sequence: CASSGGLATYEQYF.

The V gene is TRBV7-2, the J gene TRBJ2-1; 11 bases match TRBD2. The CDR3 has 18 amino acids. The junction had 9 bases not matched to a gene; V was cut back by 4 bases and J by 1 base. Germline loops: CDR1 SGHTA, CDR2 FQGNSA. As DNA, the CDR3 is TGTGCCAGCAGCTGGGTAGCGGGAGGGCCGGGGTCCTACAATGAGCAGTTCTTC. Translating gives CASSWVAGGPGSYNEQFF.

The chain has TRBV11-2 and TRBJ1-6; TRBD1 matches at 7 bases. This CDR3 region has 15 residues. J lost 7 bases, V lost 1 base, and 4 bases had no gene match. CDR1 and CDR2 from the germline V gene are SGHAT and FQNNGV. CDR3: CASSLVGQANSPLHF. CDR3 DNA sequence: TGTGCCAGCAGCTTAGTCGGACAGGCAAATTCACCCCTCCACTTT.

This chain connects TRBV7-9 to TRBJ2-7; 8 bases agree with TRBD1. V dropped 4 bases and J dropped 3; count of bases not matched to a gene: 8. Per germline, CDR1 SEHNR and CDR2 FQNEAQ (reference sequence). The CDR3 extends over 15 amino acids. The CDR3 is CASSSQGGQYYEQYF. As DNA, the CDR3 is TGTGCCAGCAGCTCACAGGGGGGACAGTACTACGAGCAGTACTTC.

This rearrangement joins TRBV19 to TRBJ2-7, with 7 bases identical to TRBD2. The CDR3 is 16 amino acids. V lost 5 bases to trimming and J lost 2 bases; unmatched junction nucleotides: 12. Germline V gene data show CDR1 as LNHDA and CDR2 as SQIVND (reference sequence). CDR3 amino acids: CASSRTVGGGTYEQYF. The DNA for the CDR3 is TGTGCCAGTAGTCGGACCGTGGGCGGGGGTACCTACGAGCAGTACTTC.